A single sample is the source of the 17 T cell receptor beta chains below, sequenced in a study of cytomegalovirus exposure and HLA in healthy donors. With 60 Vbeta and 13 Jbeta primers, the PCR was carried out. TCRdb keeps only in-frame clones here, not all; method: immunoSEQ multiplex PCR. Of roughly 180,000 clones in the sample, 79% were seen once. Sequenced input: PBMCs. The receptors stem from a girl aged 5-17 years in good health and CMV-seropositive.

This clone was picked up one time. V gene TRBV29-1 combines with J gene TRBJ2-5; 7 bases match TRBD1. Germline CDR1 SQVTM, CDR2 ANQGSEA. This CDR3 has 13 amino acids. The V segment lost 4 bases and the J segment 2 bases; nucleotides outside the gene matches: 4. The CDR3 protein is CSVARTGQETQYF. The CDR3 coding sequence is TGCAGCGTTGCGAGGACAGGTCAAGAGACCCAGTACTTC.

The chain employs TRBV10-3 and TRBJ2-7, with unresolved D. The V end lost 11 bases, the J end lost 3 bases, and 17 bases lay between the germline ends. Germline CDR1 ENHRY, CDR2 SYGVKD. This CDR3 region has 13 residues. The DNA for the CDR3 is TGTGCCGTGTCAGAGGCCCAGAACTACGAGCAGTACTTC. Amino acids: CAVSEAQNYEQYF.

The rearrangement uses TRBV19 and TRBJ1-5; 10 bases match TRBD1. Germline lookup yields CDR1 LNHDA and CDR2 SQIVND (reference sequence). This CDR3 has 14 amino acids. Unmatched junction bases numbered 7, after V lost 8 bases and J lost 6 bases. The CDR3 DNA follows: TGTGCCAGTTTGGACAGGGGGTCCGGTCAGCCCCAGCATTTT. Amino acids: CASLDRGSGQPQHF.

The chain recombines TRBV7-6 with TRBJ2-2; D may be TRBD2 (6 bases). The CDR3 extends over 14 amino acids. Germline assignment: CDR1 SGHVS and CDR2 FNYEAQ. V gave up 1 base and J gave up 5 bases, with 8 bases separating them. The CDR3, as DNA: TGTGCCAGCAGCTTAGTGGCGGGAACCGGGGAGCTGTTTTTT. Residues: CASSLVAGTGELFF.

This sequence joins TRBV7-9 and TRBJ1-3; possibly TRBD1 for D (6 bases). This CDR3 comprises 15 residues. V lost 5 bases and J lost 0, with 11 bases in between. Germline V CDR1 and CDR2: SEHNR, FQNEAQ (reference sequence). The CDR3 protein is CASSLGQTSGNTIYF. DNA of the CDR3: TGTGCCAGCAGCCTCGGACAGACCTCTGGAAACACCATATATTTT.

J is TRBJ2-1 and V is TRBV5-6, with D tentatively TRBD2 (6 bases). The germline V gene has CDR1 SGHDT and CDR2 YYEEEE. This CDR3 region has 16 residues. Trimming stripped 0 bases from V and 0 bases from J, with 10 bases between. CDR3 bases: TGTGCCAGCAGCTTGGTTGGGACTCACTCCTACAATGAGCAGTTCTTC. Protein product: CASSLVGTHSYNEQFF.

This clone was detected a few times. The CDR3 bases are TGTGCCAGCAGCGTAGAAGGGGACTATTACAATGAGCAGTTCTTC. As protein: CASSVEGDYYNEQFF. V usage is TRBV9 and J usage is TRBJ2-1, with TRBD2 identical over 7 bases. V trimming: 0 bases; J trimming: 4 bases; junction bases outside the gene matches: 4. This CDR3 is 15 amino acids long. Germline V lookup: CDR1 SGDLS, CDR2 YYNGEE.

This chain uses TRBV10-2 with TRBJ1-4; tentative D call: TRBD1 (6 bases). The CDR3 contains 14 residues. The V end was cut by 3 bases, the J end by 6 bases, with 11 bases between. Germline loops: CDR1 WSHSY, CDR2 SAAADI. The CDR3 DNA reads TGCGCCAGCAGTGAACAGGGAATCCATGAAAAACTGTTTTTT. The encoded protein is CASSEQGIHEKLFF.

Regarding this clone: The same CDR3 arises from other DNA sequences in this sample as well. The V gene is TRBV7-2, the J gene TRBJ2-7; D may be TRBD1 (6 bases). Trimming stripped 1 base from V and 3 bases from J, with 7 bases between. The germline V gene encodes CDR1 SGHTA and CDR2 FQGNSA. CDR3 length equals 13 residues. The CDR3 DNA reads TGTGCCAGCAGCTTAGTAGGGGGCTACGAGCAGTACTTC. Its translation is CASSLVGGYEQYF.

The table lists this clone with a few counts. This rearrangement joins TRBV7-2 to TRBJ2-5, with 10 bases lining up with TRBD1. Looked up from germline, CDR1 is SGHTA and CDR2 is FQGNSA. The CDR3 has 15 residues. V was pared by 1 base and J by 5 bases, with 4 bases of the junction left unmatched. CDR3 nucleotides: TGTGCCAGCAGCTTAGGGGGACAGGGGCGGGAGACCCAGTACTTC. Protein sequence: CASSLGGQGRETQYF.

The rearrangement uses TRBV28 and TRBJ1-5; D not resolved. Per germline, CDR1 MDHEN and CDR2 SYDVKM. The CDR3 is 15 amino acids. V lost 4 bases, J lost 1 base, and 11 bases lay in between. The CDR3 DNA reads TGTGCCAGCAGTTCCCACGGGGTGAGCAATCAGCCCCAGCATTTT. The encoded protein is CASSSHGVSNQPQHF.

The chain uses TRBV29-1 and TRBJ2-7; D not resolved. Deletions cut 5 bases from V and 0 bases from J, with 8 bases between. Germline V gene lookup returns CDR1 SQVTM and CDR2 ANQGSEA. The CDR3 is 12 amino acids. CDR3 in DNA: TGCAGCGTTAATGGCAACTCCTACGAGCAGTACTTC. Its translation: CSVNGNSYEQYF.

This chain connects TRBV2 to TRBJ1-5; a weak D match, TRBD1 (5 bases). CDR3 length: 15 residues. V lost 4 bases and J 3 bases, leaving 13 bases between the germline ends. Germline V gene lookup returns CDR1 SNHLY and CDR2 FYNNEI. The DNA of the CDR3 is TGTGCCAGCAGTGGGGGGGACCGAGACAATCAGCCCCAGCATTTT. It specifies CASSGGDRDNQPQHF.

This clone was seen only once. This chain connects TRBV5-1 to TRBJ2-3; 11 positions agree with TRBD2. Germline-derived CDR1 and CDR2 are SGHRS and YFSETQ. The CDR3 is made up of 15 amino acids. Trimming cost V 4 bases and J 3 bases; bases outside gene matches: 4. The CDR3 DNA is TGCGCCAGCAGCGATCCTAGCGGGGGGACAGATACGCAGTATTTT. It codes for CASSDPSGGTDTQYF.

V is TRBV4-3 and J is TRBJ2-3; 7 bases are a match to TRBD1. This CDR3 spans 15 amino acids. Trimming cost V 1 base and J 1 base; bases outside gene matches: 2. Germline V gene data show CDR1 as LGHNA and CDR2 as YSLEER. The CDR3 DNA sequence: TGCGCCAGCAGCCAAGGGGACAGCCGCACAGATACGCAGTATTTT. Protein product: CASSQGDSRTDTQYF.

This rearrangement joins TRBV9 to TRBJ2-7; 9 bases align to TRBD1. With V trimmed by 3 bases and J by 9 bases, 7 bases remained unmatched. Germline CDR1 SGDLS, CDR2 YYNGEE. The CDR3 covers 13 residues. CDR3 residues: CASSAGTGMGQYF. The DNA of the CDR3 is TGTGCCAGCAGCGCCGGGACAGGGATGGGGCAGTACTTC.

The chain combines TRBV7-9 with TRBJ2-5; the match to TRBD2 covers 9 bases. The V and J ends lost 5 bases and 1 base, in that order; junction bases with no gene match: 17. The CDR3 extends over 19 amino acids. CDR1 and CDR2 (germline): SEHNR, FQNEAQ (reference sequence). Written as DNA, the CDR3 is TGTGCCAGCAGCGGGAAACCTATGAGAGCGGGGGGCTTCCAAGAGACCCAGTACTTC. Its protein is CASSGKPMRAGGFQETQYF.